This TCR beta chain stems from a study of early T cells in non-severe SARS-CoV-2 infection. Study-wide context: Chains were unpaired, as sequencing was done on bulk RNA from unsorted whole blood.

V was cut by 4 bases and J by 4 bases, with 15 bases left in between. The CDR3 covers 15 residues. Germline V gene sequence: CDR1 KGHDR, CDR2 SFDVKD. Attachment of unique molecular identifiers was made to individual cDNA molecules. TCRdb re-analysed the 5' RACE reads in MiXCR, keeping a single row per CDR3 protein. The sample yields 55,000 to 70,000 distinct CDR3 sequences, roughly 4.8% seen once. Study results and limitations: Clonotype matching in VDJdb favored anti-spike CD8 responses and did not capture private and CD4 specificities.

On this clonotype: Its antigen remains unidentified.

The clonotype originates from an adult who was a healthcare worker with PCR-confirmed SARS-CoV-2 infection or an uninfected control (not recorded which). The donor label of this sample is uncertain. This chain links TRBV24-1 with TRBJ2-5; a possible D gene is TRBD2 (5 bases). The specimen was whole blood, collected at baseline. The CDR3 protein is CATSDLADGGETQYF. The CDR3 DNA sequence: TGTGCCACCAGTGACCTCGCTGACGGAGGAGAGACCCAGTACTTC.